A single sample gave rise to the 27 T cell receptor beta chains below, sequenced in a study of T cell responses to AZD1222 COVID-19 vaccine. This table comes from immunoSEQ multiplex PCR, and its TCRdb copy is limited to in-frame clones, with some not included. In the table there are about 130,000 clones, around 93% of which are singletons. The source material was peripheral blood, sampled on day 0 of AZD1222 vaccination. The receptors were gathered from an adult in good health.

The chain employs TRBV19 and TRBJ1-5, with D maybe TRBD1 (6 bases). Trimming took off 5 bases at V and 3 bases at J, with 17 bases between the two ends. Germline CDR1 LNHDA, CDR2 SQIVND (reference sequence). This CDR3 comprises 16 residues. CDR3 region: CASSAQQGRTNQPQHF. CDR3 bases: TGTGCCAGTAGTGCTCAACAGGGAAGGACCAATCAGCCCCAGCATTTT.

The chain employs TRBV19 and TRBJ2-4; 8 positions match TRBD1. The germline V gene encodes CDR1 LNHDA and CDR2 SQIVND (reference sequence). The CDR3 is 16 residues long. J was trimmed by 0 bases and V by 7 bases; bases with no gene match: 8. The CDR3 here is CASNFGTGLAKNIQYF. As DNA, the CDR3 is TGTGCCAGTAACTTTGGGACAGGCCTAGCCAAAAACATTCAGTACTTC.

V and J are TRBV5-4 and TRBJ1-2; D may be TRBD1 (5 bases). The CDR3 covers 17 residues. Germline lookup yields CDR1 SGHNT and CDR2 YYREEE (reference sequence). Trimming took off 1 base at V and 1 base at J, with 17 bases between the two ends. CDR3 sequence reads: CASSLQGGSGLNYGYTF. The DNA for the CDR3 is TGTGCCAGCAGCTTGCAGGGAGGGAGCGGGCTTAACTATGGCTACACCTTC.

The V call is TRBV4-2, the J call TRBJ2-1, with 11 bases that match TRBD2. The length of the CDR3 is 16 residues. Germline V gene lookup returns CDR1 LGHNA and CDR2 YNFKEQ. Trimming removed 0 bases from V and 9 bases from J; junction bases left unmatched: 7. The CDR3 spells CASSQEFSGGAGEQFF. The CDR3 DNA follows: TGTGCCAGCAGCCAAGAATTTAGCGGGGGGGCGGGTGAGCAGTTCTTC.

This rearrangement joins TRBV18 to TRBJ1-2, with a tentative D call TRBD1 (6 bases). Germline V CDR1 and CDR2: KGHSH, LQKENI. This CDR3 is 15 amino acids long. The V and J ends lost 2 bases and 2 bases respectively, with 12 bases between them. This CDR3 reads CASSPEGQPNYGYTF. Here the CDR3 DNA reads TGTGCCAGCTCACCAGAGGGACAACCGAACTATGGCTACACCTTC. The whole variable domain, remainder taken from reference TRBV18 and TRBJ1-2, is NAGVMQNPRHLVRRRGQEARLRCSPMKGHSHVYWYRQLPEEGLKFMVYLQKENIIDESGMPKERFSAEFPKEGPSILRIQQVVRGDSAAYFCASSPEGQPNYGYTFGSGTRLTVV.

Only one count was recorded for this clone. The rearrangement joins TRBV2 to TRBJ1-5; D call uncertain. CDR3 length: 14 residues. Trimming shortened V by 7 bases and J by 5 bases, and 15 bases separated the two germline ends. The V gene's germline CDR1 is SNHLY and CDR2 FYNNEI. CDR3 loop: CASTGGREYQPQHF. DNA of the CDR3: TGTGCCAGCACTGGAGGGCGGGAGTATCAGCCCCAGCATTTT.

Comment on this clone: This sample also contains other DNA sequences that code for the same CDR3. The V call is TRBV19, the J call TRBJ1-1; D is perhaps TRBD1 (6 bases). Trimming took off 3 bases at V and 2 bases at J, with 10 bases between the two ends. The CDR3 totals 14 residues. From germline, CDR1 is LNHDA and CDR2 SQIVND (reference sequence). CDR3 bases: TGTGCCAGTAGTATCGGGGGGGCAAACACTGAAGCTTTCTTT. Translating it yields CASSIGGANTEAFF.

The V and J genes are TRBV7-8 and TRBJ1-4, with TRBD1 identical over 7 bases. The CDR3 is 16 amino acids. Losses at the gene ends were 5 bases for V and 5 bases for J; bases not matched to a gene: 11. Per the germline V gene, CDR1 is SGHVS and CDR2 is FQNEAQ. The CDR3 sequence is CASSRTPGQLNEKLFF. The CDR3 DNA sequence: TGTGCCAGCAGCCGGACACCGGGACAGTTAAATGAAAAACTGTTTTTT.

The gene calls are TRBV5-1 and TRBJ1-1, with 8 bases aligning to TRBD1. The V gene's germline CDR1 is SGHRS and CDR2 YFSETQ. The CDR3 totals 16 residues. V trimming: 4 bases; J trimming: 4 bases; junction bases outside the gene matches: 12. The chain's CDR3 is CASSLTYRGFATEAFF. In nucleotides, the CDR3 is TGCGCCAGCAGCCTTACCTACAGGGGGTTCGCCACTGAAGCTTTCTTT. Drawing the rest from reference TRBV5-1 and TRBJ1-1, the complete variable domain is KAGVTQTPRYLIKTRGQQVTLSCSPISGHRSVSWYQQTPGQGLQFLFEYFSETQRNKGNFPGRFSGRQFSNSRSEMNVSTLELGDSALYLCASSLTYRGFATEAFFGQGTRLTVV.

The V call is TRBV4-2, the J call TRBJ1-1; D is ambiguous. The length of the CDR3 is 14 residues. The V gene's germline CDR1 is LGHNA and CDR2 YNFKEQ. The V end was cut by 0 bases, the J end by 7 bases, with 12 bases between. The CDR3 DNA is TGTGCCAGCAGCCAAGAGCGGAGGGATAGTGAAGCTTTCTTT. This sequence encodes CASSQERRDSEAFF.

The rearrangement links TRBV5-1 to TRBJ2-3; tentative D call: TRBD1 (7 bases). V was shortened by 4 bases and J by 6 bases, with 15 bases between the two germline ends. Germline assignment: CDR1 SGHRS and CDR2 YFSETQ. This CDR3 has 14 residues. In nucleotides, the CDR3 is TGCGCCAGCAGCCTAGGGCAGGGGGGCGATACGCAGTATTTT. It specifies CASSLGQGGDTQYF.

The chain is built from TRBV25-1 and TRBJ1-1; TRBD1 agrees at 10 bases. Germline V gene data show CDR1 as MGHDK and CDR2 as SYGVNS. This CDR3 contains 13 residues. V dropped 9 bases and J dropped 7; count of bases not matched to a gene: 8. CDR3: CASLKTGGNEAFF. CDR3 DNA sequence: TGTGCCAGTTTAAAGACAGGGGGCAATGAAGCTTTCTTT.

This chain uses TRBV6-5 with TRBJ1-5, with D unresolved. The CDR3 has 15 amino acids. V was cut by 5 bases and J by 0 bases, with 11 bases left in between. Germline values: CDR1 MNHEY, CDR2 SVGAGI. Here the CDR3 reads CASSTSLGSNQPQHF. The CDR3 nucleotides are TGTGCCAGCAGTACCAGTTTAGGTAGCAATCAGCCCCAGCATTTT.

This clone was picked up one time. The CDR3 DNA reads as TGTGCCAGCAGTTACTCCCTGGACAGGGGGAATGGCTACACCTTC. Its translation: CASSYSLDRGNGYTF. This sequence joins TRBV6-5 and TRBJ1-2; 10 positions match TRBD1. V was pared by 0 bases and J by 6 bases, with 4 bases of the junction left unmatched. CDR1 is MNHEY and CDR2 is SVGAGI in the germline V gene. The CDR3 totals 15 residues.

The rearrangement uses TRBV4-2 and TRBJ1-2; 8 bases line up with TRBD1. Trimming cost V 1 base and J 4 bases; bases outside gene matches: 11. CDR3 size: 17 residues. Germline V gives CDR1 LGHNA, CDR2 YNFKEQ. The CDR3, as DNA: TGTGCCAGCAGCCAAGTAGTGACAGGGGACCACGTCTATGGCTACACCTTC. This translates into CASSQVVTGDHVYGYTF.

This chain joins TRBV19 and TRBJ2-1; D possibly corresponds to TRBD2 (5 bases). This CDR3 spans 14 amino acids. V was pared by 3 bases and J by 8 bases, with 14 bases between. CDR1 is LNHDA, CDR2 SQIVND, per germline (reference sequence). In DNA, the CDR3 is TGTGCCAGTAGTATTTCGGGCTCAGCGGATGAGCAGTTCTTC. Protein product: CASSISGSADEQFF.

The chain couples TRBV2 to TRBJ1-1, with D perhaps TRBD1 (5 bases). The germline V and J ends were trimmed by 10 bases and 0 bases, with 12 bases remaining between them. The CDR3 extends over 13 amino acids. Germline V CDR1 and CDR2: SNHLY, FYNNEI. This chain's CDR3 is CAILRDMNTEAFF. The CDR3 bases are TGTGCCATTCTCAGGGATATGAACACTGAAGCTTTCTTT.

This chain links TRBV18 with TRBJ2-5, with no clear D. The length of the CDR3 is 14 residues. CDR1 and CDR2 from the germline V gene are KGHSH and LQKENI. Deletions cut 2 bases from V and 5 bases from J, with 12 bases between. CDR3 sequence: CASSPFREGETQYF. CDR3 DNA sequence: TGTGCCAGCTCACCATTTAGGGAAGGGGAGACCCAGTACTTC. Drawing the rest from reference TRBV18 and TRBJ2-5, the complete variable domain is NAGVMQNPRHLVRRRGQEARLRCSPMKGHSHVYWYRQLPEEGLKFMVYLQKENIIDESGMPKERFSAEFPKEGPSILRIQQVVRGDSAAYFCASSPFREGETQYFGPGTRLLVL.

The V and J genes are TRBV10-1 and TRBJ1-5; the D gene is possibly TRBD1 (5 bases). Germline values: CDR1 WNHNN, CDR2 SYGVQD (reference sequence). This CDR3 has 18 residues. The V and J ends lost 3 bases and 0 bases respectively, with 18 bases between them. The CDR3 region has the DNA TGCGCCAGCAGTGAAGCACAGGCTAGGGTTCATAGCAATCAGCCCCAGCATTTT. Protein product: CASSEAQARVHSNQPQHF.

The chain joins TRBV11-3 to TRBJ1-6; D is unresolved. This CDR3 contains 12 residues. Germline V CDR1 and CDR2: SGHNT, YENEEA. V lost 5 bases and J lost 5, with 4 bases in between. CDR3 residues: CASSRNNSPLHF. In DNA, the CDR3 is TGTGCCAGCAGCCGGAATAATTCACCCCTCCACTTT.

This clone was found once. This sequence joins TRBV6-5 and TRBJ1-2, with D possibly matching TRBD1 (6 bases). The V gene's germline CDR1 is MNHEY and CDR2 SVGAGI. The CDR3 is made up of 15 amino acids. With 2 bases removed from V and 7 bases from J, the gap between germline ends came to 17 bases. The DNA of the CDR3 is TGTGCCAGCAGTTACGAAGGACAGCCCTGGGGTGGCTACACCTTC. This gives the protein CASSYEGQPWGGYTF.

J is TRBJ1-2 and V is TRBV7-2; possible D gene TRBD1, 5 bases. Germline V gene data show CDR1 as SGHTA and CDR2 as FQGNSA. CDR3 size: 14 residues. V was trimmed by 0 bases and J by 8 bases, leaving 13 bases between them. Here the CDR3 reads CASSLAYQGQGYTF. Here the CDR3 DNA reads TGTGCCAGCAGCTTAGCGTACCAGGGTCAAGGCTACACCTTC.

This sequence joins TRBV7-9 and TRBJ1-2, with 8 positions matching TRBD1. The germline V gene has CDR1 SEHNR and CDR2 FQNEAQ (reference sequence). Trimming took 5 bases from V and 6 from J; bases not matched to a gene: 5. CDR3 size: 13 residues. CDR3 in DNA: TGTGCCAGCAGCCGGGGACAGGCGCATGGCTACACCTTC. Encoded protein: CASSRGQAHGYTF. Full variable domain (rest looked up from reference TRBV7-9 and TRBJ1-2): DTGVSQNPRHKITKRGQNVTFRCDPISEHNRLYWYRQTLGQGPEFLTYFQNEAQLEKSRLLSDRFSAERPKGSFSTLEIQRTEQGDSAMYLCASSRGQAHGYTFGSGTRLTVV.

The chain recombines TRBV28 with TRBJ1-3; TRBD1 matches 7 bases. Per germline, CDR1 MDHEN and CDR2 SYDVKM. V gave up 7 bases and J gave up 4 bases; unmatched junction bases: 10. CDR3 size: 15 residues. CDR3 amino acids: CASIPPGTVGNTIYF. Here the CDR3 DNA reads TGTGCCAGCATTCCACCCGGGACAGTCGGAAACACCATATATTTT. Full variable domain (outside the CDR3, taken from reference TRBV28 and TRBJ1-3): DVKVTQSSRYLVKRTGEKVFLECVQDMDHENMFWYRQDPGLGLRLIYFSYDVKMKEKGDIPEGYSVSREKKERFSLILESASTNQTSMYLCASIPPGTVGNTIYFGEGSWLTVV.

The chain recombines TRBV5-5 with TRBJ1-4; TRBD1 is a possible D gene (5 bases). CDR3 length equals 14 residues. The V and J ends lost 3 bases and 6 bases respectively, with 12 bases between them. Per germline, CDR1 SGHKS and CDR2 YYEKEE (reference sequence). For the CDR3, the DNA is TGTGCCAGCAGCTCCCGAGCACAGGATGAAAAACTGTTTTTT. This gives the protein CASSSRAQDEKLFF.

The genes are TRBV7-9 and TRBJ2-2; D ambiguous. Trimming stripped 6 bases from V and 1 base from J, with 9 bases between. The CDR3 contains 14 residues. Germline CDR1 reads SEHNR; CDR2 reads FQNEAQ (reference sequence). As DNA, the CDR3 is TGTGCCAGCAGGCCAATAGGGAACACCGGGGAGCTGTTTTTT. This gives the protein CASRPIGNTGELFF.

The chain has TRBV5-8 and TRBJ2-7; D unclear. Germline CDR1 SGHTS, CDR2 YDEGEE. The CDR3 runs to 15 residues. V was trimmed by 1 base and J by 0 bases, leaving 11 bases between them. The CDR3 DNA reads as TGTGCCAGCAGCTTGTCGGCAGGTCTCTCCTACGAGCAGTACTTC. Its protein product is CASSLSAGLSYEQYF.